This T cell receptor (beta chain) was sequenced for a study of CD8+CD57+ T cells in acquired aplastic anemia. In the study overall: The study obtained an average of roughly 3 ug of DNA from sorted CD4+ and CD8+ cells. Study-wide results and limits: The CD8+ Simpson's diversity of patients and controls was not significantly different. Almost 30 shared CD8+ CDR3s appeared highly expressed within patients' immunodominant clones.

Patients who underwent sequencing had shown CD8+CD57+ cell expansion by flow cytometry. The enrolled patients all had severe acquired aplastic anemia. Germline CDR1 and CDR2: LNHDA and SQIVND (reference sequence). CDR3 length equals 18 residues. V shed 1 base and J shed 1 base, with 16 bases lying between them. This clonotype has a count of ten or more. Its specificity is not known. Both TCR beta VDJ combination and CDR3 sequence profiling were carried out. Genomic DNA was the template for this profiling. Using its own MiXCR run on the reads, TCRdb lists one record per CDR3 protein. The table records roughly 250,000 distinct CDR3 sequences, 45% to 50% of them present only once.

The genes are TRBV19 and TRBJ2-2; the D gene is possibly TRBD1 (6 bases). Sequencing used sorted CD4+, CD8+, or CD8+CD57+ T cells (not recorded which) from PBMCs. This TCR derives from a human donor with aplastic anemia. CDR3 nucleotides: TGTGCCAGTAGTATAGGACAGATCGACAGGAAGAACACCGGGGAGCTGTTTTTT. Translated: CASSIGQIDRKNTGELFF.